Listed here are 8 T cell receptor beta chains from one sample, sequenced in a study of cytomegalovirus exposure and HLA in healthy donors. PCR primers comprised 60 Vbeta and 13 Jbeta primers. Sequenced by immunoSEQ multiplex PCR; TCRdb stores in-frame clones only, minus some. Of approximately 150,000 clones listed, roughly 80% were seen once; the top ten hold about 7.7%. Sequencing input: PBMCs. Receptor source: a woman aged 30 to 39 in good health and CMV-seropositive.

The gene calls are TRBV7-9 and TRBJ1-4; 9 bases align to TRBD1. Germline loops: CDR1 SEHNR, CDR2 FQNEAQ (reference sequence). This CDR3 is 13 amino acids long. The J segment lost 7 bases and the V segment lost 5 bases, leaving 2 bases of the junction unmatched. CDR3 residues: CASSGTGTEKLFF. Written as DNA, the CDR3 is TGTGCCAGCAGCGGGACAGGGACTGAAAAACTGTTTTTT. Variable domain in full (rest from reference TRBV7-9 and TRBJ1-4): DTGVSQNPRHKITKRGQNVTFRCDPISEHNRLYWYRQTLGQGPEFLTYFQNEAQLEKSRLLSDRFSAERPKGSFSTLEIQRTEQGDSAMYLCASSGTGTEKLFFGSGTQLSVL.

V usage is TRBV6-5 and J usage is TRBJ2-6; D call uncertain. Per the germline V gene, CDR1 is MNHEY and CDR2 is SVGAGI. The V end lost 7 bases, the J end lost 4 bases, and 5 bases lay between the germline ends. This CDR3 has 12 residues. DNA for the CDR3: TGTGCCAGCATCGGGGGGGCCAACGTCCTGACTTTC. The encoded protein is CASIGGANVLTF.

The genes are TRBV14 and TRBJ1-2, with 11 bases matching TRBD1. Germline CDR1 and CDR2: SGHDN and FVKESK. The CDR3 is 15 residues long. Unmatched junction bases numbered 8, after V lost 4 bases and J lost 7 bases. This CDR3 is CASSRFGQGAIGYTF. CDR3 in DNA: TGTGCCAGCAGCCGATTCGGACAGGGGGCGATTGGCTACACCTTC.

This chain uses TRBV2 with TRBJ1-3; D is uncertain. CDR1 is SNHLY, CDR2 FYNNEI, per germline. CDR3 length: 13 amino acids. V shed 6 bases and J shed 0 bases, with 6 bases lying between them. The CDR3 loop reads CASRESSGNTIYF. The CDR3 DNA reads TGTGCCAGCAGAGAGAGCTCTGGAAACACCATATATTTT.

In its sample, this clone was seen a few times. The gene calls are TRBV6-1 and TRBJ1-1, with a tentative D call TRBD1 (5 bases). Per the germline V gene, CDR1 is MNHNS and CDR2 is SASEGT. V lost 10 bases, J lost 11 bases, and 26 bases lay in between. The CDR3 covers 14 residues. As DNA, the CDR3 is TGTGCCAAGGGGTGTGAGTCAGGGCTACCCGGGGCTTTCTTT. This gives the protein CAKGCESGLPGAFF.

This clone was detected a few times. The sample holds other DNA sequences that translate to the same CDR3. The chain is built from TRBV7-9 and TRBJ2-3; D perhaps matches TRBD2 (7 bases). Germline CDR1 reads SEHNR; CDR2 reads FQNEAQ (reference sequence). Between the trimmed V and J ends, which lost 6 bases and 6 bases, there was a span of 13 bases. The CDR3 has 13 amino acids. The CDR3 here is CASSPRGPDTQYF. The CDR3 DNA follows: TGTGCCAGCAGTCCGCGGGGGCCGGATACGCAGTATTTT.

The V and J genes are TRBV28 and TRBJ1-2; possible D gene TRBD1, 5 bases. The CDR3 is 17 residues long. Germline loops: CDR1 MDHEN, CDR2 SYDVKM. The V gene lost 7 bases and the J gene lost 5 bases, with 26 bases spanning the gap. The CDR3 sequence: CASTLWAWTSAGYGYTF. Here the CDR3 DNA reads TGTGCCAGCACCTTGTGGGCCTGGACGTCGGCAGGGTATGGCTACACCTTC.

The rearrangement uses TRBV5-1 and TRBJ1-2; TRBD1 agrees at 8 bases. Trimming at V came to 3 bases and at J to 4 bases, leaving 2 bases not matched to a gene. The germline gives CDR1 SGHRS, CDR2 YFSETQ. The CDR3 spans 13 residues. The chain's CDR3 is CASSSDRAYGYTF. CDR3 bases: TGCGCCAGCAGCTCGGACAGGGCCTATGGCTACACCTTC.